The entry below describes one T cell receptor beta chain. Its antigen is undetermined. Regarding treatment: approximately 10-day PBMC culture with coronavirus spike peptide pools or control peptides (ViraFEST assay). The culture of two million PBMCs per well included about 11 IU/ml IL-2 and around 11 ug/ml peptide pools. At the Johns Hopkins FTIC core, DNA taken from cultured CD4+ T cells was sequenced by way of the Oncomine TCR Beta short-read assay. TCRdb passed the PCR reads through MiXCR, listing each CDR3 protein once. The sample shows tens of thousands of distinct CDR3 sequences, less than 35% of them seen only once. The sample comes from a study of vaccination and CD4 T cells after COVID-19. General study findings and limits: Median SARS-CoV-2-reactive clonotype numbers rose nonsignificantly, 21 to 38.

Germline V lookup: CDR1 LNHDA, CDR2 SQIVND (reference sequence). This CDR3 comprises 13 residues. V dropped 2 bases and J dropped 5; count of bases not matched to a gene: 2. The sequence was obtained from a human donor with COVID-19. Sequencing was done on a sample of cultured CD4+ T cells from blood. The rearrangement uses TRBV19 and TRBJ2-5; 7 bases are a match to TRBD1. The CDR3 sequence is CASSINRGETQYF. The CDR3 bases are TGTGCCAGTAGTATAAACAGGGGTGAGACCCAGTACTTC.